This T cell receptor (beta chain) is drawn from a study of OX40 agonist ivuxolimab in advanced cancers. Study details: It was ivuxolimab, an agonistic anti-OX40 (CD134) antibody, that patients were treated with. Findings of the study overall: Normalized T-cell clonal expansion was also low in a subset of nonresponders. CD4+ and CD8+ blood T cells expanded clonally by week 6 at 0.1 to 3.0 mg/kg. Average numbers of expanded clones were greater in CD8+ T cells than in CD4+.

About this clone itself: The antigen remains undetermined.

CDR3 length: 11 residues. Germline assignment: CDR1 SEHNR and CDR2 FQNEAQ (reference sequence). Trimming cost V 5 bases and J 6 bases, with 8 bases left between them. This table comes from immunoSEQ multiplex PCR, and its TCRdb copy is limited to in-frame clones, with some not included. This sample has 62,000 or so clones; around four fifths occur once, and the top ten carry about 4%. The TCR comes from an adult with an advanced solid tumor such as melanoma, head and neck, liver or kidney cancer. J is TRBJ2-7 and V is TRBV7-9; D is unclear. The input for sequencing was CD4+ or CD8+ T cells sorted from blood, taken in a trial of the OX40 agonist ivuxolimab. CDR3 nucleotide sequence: TGTGCCAGCAGCACTTACGGCGAGCAGTACTTC. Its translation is CASSTYGEQYF.